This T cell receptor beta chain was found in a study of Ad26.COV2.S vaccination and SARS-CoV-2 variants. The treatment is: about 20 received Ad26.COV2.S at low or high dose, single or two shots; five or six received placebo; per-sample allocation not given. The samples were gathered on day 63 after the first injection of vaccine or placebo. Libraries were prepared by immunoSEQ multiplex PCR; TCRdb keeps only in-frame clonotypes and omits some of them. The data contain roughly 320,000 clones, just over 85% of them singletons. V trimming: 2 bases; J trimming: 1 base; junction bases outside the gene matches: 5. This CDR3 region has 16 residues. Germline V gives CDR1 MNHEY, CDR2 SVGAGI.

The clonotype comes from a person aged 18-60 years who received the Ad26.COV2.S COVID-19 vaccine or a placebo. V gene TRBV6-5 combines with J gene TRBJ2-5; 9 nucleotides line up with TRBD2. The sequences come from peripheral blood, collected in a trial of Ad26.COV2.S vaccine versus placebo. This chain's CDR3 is CASSYEGAGGQETQYF. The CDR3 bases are TGTGCCAGCAGTTACGAGGGAGCGGGGGGCCAAGAGACCCAGTACTTC.